The 13 T cell receptor beta chains reported below all come from one sample, sequenced in a study of blood T cells in healthy people across ages. Then a second PCR, running roughly 6 to 12 cycles, was carried out with a sample-barcoded 5' primer and a J-beta primer mix. One entry per CDR3 protein, called by TCRdb with MiXCR from the 5' RACE reads. This sample carries 1.5 million to 2 million distinct CDR3 sequences, about 50% of them seen once, and the ten largest clones take 2% to 2.5%. Sample: blood. The receptors shown here come from a woman aged 40 to 50 in good health.

This clonotype came up once. J is TRBJ1-4 and V is TRBV7-2, with D perhaps TRBD1 (6 bases). The CDR3 covers 13 residues. V gave up 3 bases and J gave up 10 bases, with 12 bases separating them. Germline CDR1 and CDR2: SGHTA and FQGNSA. The CDR3 DNA sequence: TGTGCCAGCAGCTTCCCAGGGGAGGGAAAACTGTTTTTT. It yields the protein CASSFPGEGKLFF.

J is TRBJ1-1 and V is TRBV19; D remains unclear. V shed 5 bases and J shed 7 bases, with 8 bases lying between them. CDR1 and CDR2 (germline): LNHDA, SQIVND (reference sequence). The CDR3 extends over 11 amino acids. CDR3 coding DNA: TGTGCCAGTAGTTTAATTGGTGAAGCTTTCTTT. It is translated as CASSLIGEAFF.

This clonotype has just a few counts. The V gene is TRBV7-8, the J gene TRBJ2-6; weak D call: TRBD2 (6 bases). Trimming shortened V by 5 bases and J by 1 base, and 6 bases separated the two germline ends. This CDR3 spans 14 amino acids. Germline CDR1 is SGHVS and CDR2 is FQNEAQ. The DNA for the CDR3 is TGTGCCAGCAGCGGGAGGTCTGGGGCCAACGTCCTGACTTTC. Its translation: CASSGRSGANVLTF.

Concerning this clonotype itself: A read error may account for a junction end that differs from germline. The J gene is TRBJ2-4, the V gene TRBV29-1, with D possibly matching TRBD2 (5 bases). Germline V gene lookup returns CDR1 SQVTM and CDR2 ANQGSEA. The CDR3 runs 15 residues. CDR3 loop: CSVESADLAKNTQYF. In DNA, the CDR3 is TGCAGCGTTGAAAGTGCGGATCTAGCCAAAAACACTCAGTACTTC.

The chain has TRBV29-1 and TRBJ2-2; 7 nucleotides align to TRBD1. V was clipped by 6 bases and J by 1 base; unmatched bases: 5. The CDR3 consists of 14 residues. Germline V gene data show CDR1 as SQVTM and CDR2 as ANQGSEA. CDR3 DNA sequence: TGCAGCGTAGATCGACAGGGGAACACCGGGGAGCTGTTTTTT. It specifies CSVDRQGNTGELFF.

V is TRBV4-1 and J is TRBJ1-2; D remains ambiguous. Germline CDR1 is MGHRA and CDR2 is YSYEKL. The germline V and J ends were trimmed by 3 bases and 2 bases, with 16 bases remaining between them. This CDR3 is built from 16 residues. CDR3 bases: TGCGCCAGCAGCCATGTGCTTGCGAGGACGAACTATGGCTACACCTTC. Its protein product is CASSHVLARTNYGYTF.

The V gene is TRBV6-2 or TRBV6-3, the J gene TRBJ1-2; weak D call: TRBD1 (5 bases). The CDR3 length is 14 residues. V lost 7 bases, J lost 2 bases, and 14 bases lay in between. Germline assignment: CDR1 MNHEY and CDR2 SVGEGT. The CDR3 DNA sequence: TGTGCCAGCACCAATGGGGACTCCAACTATGGCTACACCTTC. Translated, it gives CASTNGDSNYGYTF.

Notes on this clonotype: Relative to the germline gene, one junction end is altered; a read error may explain this. V is TRBV20-1 and J is TRBJ1-5, with D unresolved. Germline V gene data show CDR1 as DFQATT and CDR2 as SNEGSKA (reference sequence). This CDR3 comprises 14 residues. The CDR3 bases are TGCAGTGCTAGAGGGTCAGGATTAAATCAGCCCCGGCATTTT. Its translation is CSARGSGLNQPRHF.

The chain has TRBV12-3 or TRBV12-4 and TRBJ2-4; TRBD1 or TRBD2 may be the D gene (5 bases each). This CDR3 contains 16 residues. The V end lost 3 bases, the J end lost 4 bases, and 16 bases lay between the germline ends. This CDR3 reads CASSFLVGDRKNIQYF. The CDR3 region has the DNA TGTGCCAGCAGTTTCCTAGTGGGGGATCGGAAAAACATTCAGTACTTC.

For this clonotype: Germline and junction disagree at one end, which may indicate a read error. The rearrangement joins TRBV20-1 to TRBJ2-4; the D gene is possibly TRBD2 (5 bases). Germline-derived CDR1 and CDR2 are DFQATT and SNEGSKA (reference sequence). This CDR3 contains 14 residues. The CDR3 region is CSASRSAAKNIQYF. CDR3 bases: TGCAGTGCTAGTAGGTCAGCGGCCAAGAACATTCAGTACTTC.

This clonotype showed up just once. V usage is TRBV7-9 and J usage is TRBJ1-6; 8 bases match TRBD1. This CDR3 region has 15 residues. The V segment lost 8 bases and the J segment 8 bases; nucleotides outside the gene matches: 11. The germline V gene encodes CDR1 SEHNR and CDR2 FQNEAQ (reference sequence). The CDR3 DNA sequence: TGTGCCAGCGGACGACCGGGACAGGATTATTCACCCCTCCACTTT. Translating it yields CASGRPGQDYSPLHF.

The V gene is TRBV5-1, the J gene TRBJ2-5, with 12 positions matching TRBD2. The germline gives CDR1 SGHRS, CDR2 YFSETQ. The CDR3 extends over 16 amino acids. Trimming at V came to 4 bases and at J to 5 bases, leaving 9 bases not matched to a gene. CDR3 sequence: CASSPIPTSGGETQYF. Here the CDR3 DNA reads TGCGCCAGCAGCCCCATCCCCACTAGCGGGGGGGAGACCCAGTACTTC.

The genes are TRBV10-3 and TRBJ2-3; D perhaps matches TRBD2 (5 bases). The CDR3 runs to 19 residues. Germline values: CDR1 ENHRY, CDR2 SYGVKD. V lost 7 bases, J lost 2 bases, and 28 bases lay in between. Here the CDR3 reads CAINIPSDSPRQITDTQYF. In DNA form, the CDR3 reads TGTGCCATCAACATACCTTCGGACTCCCCCCGGCAAATCACAGATACGCAGTATTTT.